This T cell receptor beta chain comes out of a study of persistence of HIV-infected CD4 T cells. The overall study: A couple of participants gave one leukapheresis sample; others gave up to about 200 mL blood repeatedly.

General study points: CMV- and Gag-responding cells had lower TCRbeta richness than CD3/CD28-responding cells.

Cells were stimulated with overlapping HIV-1 Gag 15-mer peptides. CD40L/CD69 double-negative CD45RO-high memory CD4+ T cells were collected. For at least 4 years, plasma HIV-1 RNA was undetectable (<50 copies/mL). Per germline, CDR1 SGHTA and CDR2 FQGNSA. V trimming: 0 bases; J trimming: 1 base; junction bases outside the gene matches: 3. The CDR3 totals 16 residues. Comment on this clone: Its antigen is undetermined.

The immunoSEQ assay was version 4, run in survey mode. The repertoire was sequenced with immunoSEQ multiplex PCR; TCRdb's copy has only in-frame clones and lacks some. The sample holds tens of thousands of clones; around 78% are singletons and the top ten take over 12%. This chain uses TRBV7-2 with TRBJ2-1; TRBD1 agrees at 7 bases. The input for sequencing was CD4+ T cells sorted from PBMCs after 18-hour stimulation, taken from a patient who received antiretroviral therapy. The sequence derives from an adult man with HIV who was CMV-seropositive. The CDR3 sequence: CASSLAAGGSYNEQFF. In DNA form, the CDR3 reads TGTGCCAGCAGCTTAGCGGCAGGGGGTTCCTACAATGAGCAGTTCTTC. Full variable domain (remainder filled in from reference TRBV7-2 and TRBJ2-1): GAGVSQSPSNKVTEKGKDVELRCDPISGHTALYWYRQSLGQGLEFLIYFQGNSAPDKSGLPSDRFSAERTGGSVSTLTIQRTQQEDSAVYLCASSLAAGGSYNEQFFGPGTRLTVL.